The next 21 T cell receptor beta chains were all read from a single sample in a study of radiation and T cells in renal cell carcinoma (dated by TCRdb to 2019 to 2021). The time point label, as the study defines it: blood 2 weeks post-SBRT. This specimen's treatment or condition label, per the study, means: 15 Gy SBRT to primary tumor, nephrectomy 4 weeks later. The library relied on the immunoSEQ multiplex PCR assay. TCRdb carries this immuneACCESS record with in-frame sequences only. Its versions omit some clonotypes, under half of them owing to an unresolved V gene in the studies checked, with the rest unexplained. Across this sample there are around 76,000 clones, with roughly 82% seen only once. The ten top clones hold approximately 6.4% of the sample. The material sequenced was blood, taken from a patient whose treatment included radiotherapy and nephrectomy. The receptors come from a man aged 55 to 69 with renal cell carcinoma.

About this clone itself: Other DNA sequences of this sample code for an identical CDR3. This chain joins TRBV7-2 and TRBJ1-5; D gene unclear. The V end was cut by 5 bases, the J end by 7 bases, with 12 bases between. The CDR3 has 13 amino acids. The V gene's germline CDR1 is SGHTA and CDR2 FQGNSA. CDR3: CASSLARAQPQHF. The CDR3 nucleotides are TGTGCCAGCAGCCTCGCCCGCGCCCAGCCCCAGCATTTT.

The CDR3 sequence is CASRIGLAVGETQYF. CDR3 bases: TGTGCCAGCAGAATTGGACTAGCGGTGGGAGAGACCCAGTACTTC. The chain has TRBV5-4 and TRBJ2-5; 10 positions match TRBD2. Per germline, CDR1 SGHNT and CDR2 YYREEE (reference sequence). J lost 4 bases, V lost 5 bases, and 8 bases had no gene match. The CDR3 has 15 residues.

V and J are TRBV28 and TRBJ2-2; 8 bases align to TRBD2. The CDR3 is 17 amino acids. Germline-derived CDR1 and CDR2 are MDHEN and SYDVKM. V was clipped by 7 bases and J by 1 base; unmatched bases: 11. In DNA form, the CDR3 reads TGTGCCAGCACCCTCCCTTTAGCGGGGTTGAACACCGGGGAGCTGTTTTTT. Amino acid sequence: CASTLPLAGLNTGELFF.

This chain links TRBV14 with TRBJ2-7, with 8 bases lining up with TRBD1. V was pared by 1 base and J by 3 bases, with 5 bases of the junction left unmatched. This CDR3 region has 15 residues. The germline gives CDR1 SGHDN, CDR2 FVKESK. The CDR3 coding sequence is TGTGCCAGCAGCCAAGCCAGGACAGGGTACTACGAGCAGTACTTC. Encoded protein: CASSQARTGYYEQYF.

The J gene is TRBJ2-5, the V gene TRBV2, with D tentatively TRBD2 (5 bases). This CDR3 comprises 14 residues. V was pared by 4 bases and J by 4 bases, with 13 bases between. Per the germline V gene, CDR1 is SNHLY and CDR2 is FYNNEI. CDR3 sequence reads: CASSGESRRETQYF. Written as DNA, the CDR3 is TGTGCCAGCAGTGGGGAGAGCAGGCGAGAGACCCAGTACTTC.

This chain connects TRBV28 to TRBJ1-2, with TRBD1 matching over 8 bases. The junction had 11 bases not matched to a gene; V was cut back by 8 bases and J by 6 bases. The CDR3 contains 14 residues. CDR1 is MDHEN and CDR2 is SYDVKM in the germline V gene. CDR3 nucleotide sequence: TGTGCCAGCGGGAGACAGGGGCGGACGGATGGCTACACCTTC. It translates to CASGRQGRTDGYTF.

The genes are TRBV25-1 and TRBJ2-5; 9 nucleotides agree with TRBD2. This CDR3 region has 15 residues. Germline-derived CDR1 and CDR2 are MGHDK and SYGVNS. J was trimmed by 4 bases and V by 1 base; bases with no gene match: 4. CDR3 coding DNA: TGTGCCAGCAGTGAATTGGTAGCGGGAGCAGAGACCCAGTACTTC. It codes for CASSELVAGAETQYF.

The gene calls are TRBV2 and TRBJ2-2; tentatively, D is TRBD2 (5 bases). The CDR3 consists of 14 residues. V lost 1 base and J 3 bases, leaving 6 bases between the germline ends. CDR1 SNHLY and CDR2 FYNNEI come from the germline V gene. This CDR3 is CASSEVRDTGELFF. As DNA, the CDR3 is TGTGCCAGCAGTGAAGTGAGGGACACCGGGGAGCTGTTTTTT.

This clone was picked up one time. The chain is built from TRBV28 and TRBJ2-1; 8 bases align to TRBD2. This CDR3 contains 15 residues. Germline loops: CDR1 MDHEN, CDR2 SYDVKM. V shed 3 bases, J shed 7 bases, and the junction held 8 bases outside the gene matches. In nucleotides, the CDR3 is TGTGCCAGCAGTTTCCAAAGCGGGAGTAGGAATGAGCAGTTCTTC. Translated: CASSFQSGSRNEQFF.

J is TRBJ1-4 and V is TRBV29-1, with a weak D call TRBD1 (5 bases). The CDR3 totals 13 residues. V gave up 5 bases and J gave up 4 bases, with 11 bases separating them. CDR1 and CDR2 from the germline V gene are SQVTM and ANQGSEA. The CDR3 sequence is CSVLRGNNEKLFF. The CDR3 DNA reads TGCAGCGTTTTGAGGGGCAATAATGAAAAACTGTTTTTT. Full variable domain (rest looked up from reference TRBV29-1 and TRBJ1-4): SAVISQKPSRDICQRGTSLTIQCQVDSQVTMMFWYRQQPGQSLTLIATANQGSEATYESGFVIDKFPISRPNLTFSTLTVSNMSPEDSSIYLCSVLRGNNEKLFFGSGTQLSVL.

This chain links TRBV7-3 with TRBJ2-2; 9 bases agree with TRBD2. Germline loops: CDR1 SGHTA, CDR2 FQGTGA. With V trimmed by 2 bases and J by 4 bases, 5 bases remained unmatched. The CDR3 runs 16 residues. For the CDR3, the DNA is TGTGCCAGCAGCTTACCCAGCGGGAGGTCCACCGGGGAGCTGTTTTTT. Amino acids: CASSLPSGRSTGELFF.

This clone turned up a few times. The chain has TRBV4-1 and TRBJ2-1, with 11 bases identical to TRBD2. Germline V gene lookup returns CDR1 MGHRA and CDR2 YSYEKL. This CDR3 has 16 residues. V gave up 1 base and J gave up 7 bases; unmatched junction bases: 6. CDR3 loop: CASSQATSGRGNEQFF. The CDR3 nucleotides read TGCGCCAGCAGCCAAGCAACTAGCGGGAGAGGTAATGAGCAGTTCTTC.

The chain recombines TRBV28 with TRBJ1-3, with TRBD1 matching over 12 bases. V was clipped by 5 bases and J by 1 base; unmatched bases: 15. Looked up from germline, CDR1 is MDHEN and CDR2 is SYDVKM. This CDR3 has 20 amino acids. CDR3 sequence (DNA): TGTGCCAGCAGTGAGTGGGCTGACCCGGGACAGGGGGCATCTGGAAACACCATATATTTT. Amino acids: CASSEWADPGQGASGNTIYF.

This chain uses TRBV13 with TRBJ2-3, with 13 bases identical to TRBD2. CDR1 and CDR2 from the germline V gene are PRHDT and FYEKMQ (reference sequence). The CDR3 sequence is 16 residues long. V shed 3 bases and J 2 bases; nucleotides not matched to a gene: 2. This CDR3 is CASSFGTSGTTDTQYF. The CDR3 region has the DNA TGTGCCAGCAGCTTCGGGACTAGCGGGACCACAGATACGCAGTATTTT. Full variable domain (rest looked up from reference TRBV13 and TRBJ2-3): AAGVIQSPRHLIKEKRETATLKCYPIPRHDTVYWYQQGPGQDPQFLISFYEKMQSDKGSIPDRFSAQQFSDYHSELNMSSLELGDSALYFCASSFGTSGTTDTQYFGPGTRLTVL.

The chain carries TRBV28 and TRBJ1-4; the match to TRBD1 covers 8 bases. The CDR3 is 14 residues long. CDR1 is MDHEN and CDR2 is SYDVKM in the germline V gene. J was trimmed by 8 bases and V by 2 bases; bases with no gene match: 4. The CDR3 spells CASSLAGGDEKLFF. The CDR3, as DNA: TGTGCCAGCAGTTTAGCAGGGGGCGACGAAAAACTGTTTTTT.

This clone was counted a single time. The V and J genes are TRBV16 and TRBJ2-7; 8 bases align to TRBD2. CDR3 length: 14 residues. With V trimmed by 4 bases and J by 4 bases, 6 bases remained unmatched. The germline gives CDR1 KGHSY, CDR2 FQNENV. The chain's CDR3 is CASSRAGDGYEQYF. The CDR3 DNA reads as TGTGCCAGCAGCCGAGCGGGAGATGGATACGAGCAGTACTTC.

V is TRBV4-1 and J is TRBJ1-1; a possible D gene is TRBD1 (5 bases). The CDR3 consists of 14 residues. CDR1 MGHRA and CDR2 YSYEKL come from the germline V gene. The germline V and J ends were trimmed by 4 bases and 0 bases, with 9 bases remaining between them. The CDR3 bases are TGCGCCAGCAGCCGGGGACCGCTGAACACTGAAGCTTTCTTT. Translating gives CASSRGPLNTEAFF.

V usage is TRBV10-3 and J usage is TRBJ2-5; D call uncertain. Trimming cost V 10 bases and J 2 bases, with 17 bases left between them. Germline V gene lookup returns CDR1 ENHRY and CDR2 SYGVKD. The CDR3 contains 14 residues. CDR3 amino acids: CATGLGTKQETQYF. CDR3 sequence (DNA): TGTGCCACCGGGCTAGGAACAAAGCAAGAGACCCAGTACTTC.

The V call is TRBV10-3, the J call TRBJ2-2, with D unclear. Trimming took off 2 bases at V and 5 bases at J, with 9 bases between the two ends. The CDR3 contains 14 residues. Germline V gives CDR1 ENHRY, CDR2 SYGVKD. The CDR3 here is CAISEKGPTGELFF. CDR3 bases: TGTGCCATCAGTGAGAAGGGCCCGACCGGGGAGCTGTTTTTT.

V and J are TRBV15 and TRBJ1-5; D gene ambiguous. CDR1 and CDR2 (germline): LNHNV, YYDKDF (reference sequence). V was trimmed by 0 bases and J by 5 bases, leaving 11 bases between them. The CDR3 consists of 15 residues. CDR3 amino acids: CATSRDSGAHQPQHF. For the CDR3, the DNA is TGTGCCACCAGCAGAGATTCAGGTGCCCATCAGCCCCAGCATTTT.

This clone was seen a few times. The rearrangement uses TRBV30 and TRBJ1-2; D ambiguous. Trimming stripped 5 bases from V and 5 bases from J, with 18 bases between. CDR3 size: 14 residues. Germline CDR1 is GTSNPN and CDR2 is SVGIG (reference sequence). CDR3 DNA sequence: TGTGCCTGGGGGCCCCTGACCGCGACGTATGGCTACACCTTC. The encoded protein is CAWGPLTATYGYTF. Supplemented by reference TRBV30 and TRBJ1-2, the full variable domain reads SQTIHQWPATLVQPVGSPLSLECTVEGTSNPNLYWYRQAAGRGLQLLFYSVGIGQISSEVPQNLSASRPQDRQFILSSKKLLLSDSGFYLCAWGPLTATYGYTFGSGTRLTVV.